This TCR beta chain was sequenced for a study of T-cell memory formation after mild COVID-19. MiXCR was run by TCRdb on the 5' RACE reads, yielding one entry per CDR3 protein. The table lists 470,000 or so distinct CDR3 sequences, around 19% of them singletons. The clonotype was recovered from an adult woman who had mild COVID-19 (a few samples of this study predate the infection). Cell type and time point are not known. Specimen: PBMCs or a T cell subset sorted from them (not recorded which).

The CDR3 region has the DNA TGTGCCAGCAGTGAATGGGGATACGAGACCCAGTACTTC. This gives the protein CASSEWGYETQYF. J is TRBJ2-5 and V is TRBV25-1, with D uncertain. The V end lost 1 base, the J end lost 5 bases, and 8 bases lay between the germline ends. The CDR3 has 13 residues. Per germline, CDR1 MGHDK and CDR2 SYGVNS.